What follows are 16 T cell receptor beta chains derived from one specimen sequenced in a study of cytomegalovirus exposure and HLA in healthy donors. With 60 Vbeta and 13 Jbeta primers, the PCR was carried out. TCRdb's table, derived via immunoSEQ multiplex PCR, lists solely in-frame clones and lacks some. The repertoire consists of about 200,000 clones, with around 84% occurring once and the leading ten covering about 1.7%. Sequencing was performed on PBMCs. Receptors were obtained from a woman aged 18-29 years in good health and CMV-seronegative.

The rearrangement links TRBV19 to TRBJ2-4, with 10 bases that match TRBD2. The CDR3 runs 12 residues. The germline gives CDR1 LNHDA, CDR2 SQIVND (reference sequence). Trimming cost V 3 bases and J 13 bases; bases outside gene matches: 3. For the CDR3, the DNA is TGTGCCAGTAGTATGGAGCGGGGGGGCCAGTACTTC. This gives the protein CASSMERGGQYF.

The rearrangement joins TRBV6-5 to TRBJ2-5; TRBD1 is a possible D gene (5 bases). The CDR3 runs 15 residues. Trimming stripped 2 bases from V and 4 bases from J, with 14 bases between. Germline assignment: CDR1 MNHEY and CDR2 SVGAGI. CDR3 bases: TGTGCCAGCAGTTACGGCTCAGGGAAGGGAGAGACCCAGTACTTC. Protein sequence: CASSYGSGKGETQYF.

This rearrangement joins TRBV6-6 to TRBJ1-5; 8 bases agree with TRBD1. From germline, CDR1 is MNHNY and CDR2 SVGAGI (reference sequence). Trimming at V came to 3 bases and at J to 2 bases, leaving 3 bases not matched to a gene. The CDR3 is 15 residues long. For the CDR3, the DNA is TGTGCCAGCAGTTATACGGACAGGGGCAATCAGCCCCAGCATTTT. It yields the protein CASSYTDRGNQPQHF.

The CDR3 coding sequence is TGCGCCAGCAGCCAAGATCTTTCGTCGACAGGGCCCTATGGCTACACCTTC. Its protein product is CASSQDLSSTGPYGYTF. V usage is TRBV4-3 and J usage is TRBJ1-2, with 7 bases identical to TRBD1. The trim removed 0 bases at V and 4 bases at J, leaving 11 bases unmatched. CDR3 length: 17 amino acids. Germline values: CDR1 LGHNA, CDR2 YSLEER.

A remark on this clone: An end of the junction does not agree with germline; a read error may underlie this. The chain carries TRBV7-9 and TRBJ2-1, with 7 bases fitting TRBD1. The germline V gene has CDR1 SEHNR and CDR2 FQNEAQ (reference sequence). This CDR3 has 18 amino acids. As DNA, the CDR3 is TGTTCCAGCAGCTTACTGTTTAGGGGGCTAGTTACAGGGAATGAGCAGTTCTTC. It codes for CSSSLLFRGLVTGNEQFF.

This sequence joins TRBV6-1 and TRBJ2-1, with TRBD1 matching over 8 bases. Trimming took 5 bases from V and 12 from J; bases not matched to a gene: 15. The CDR3 length is 15 residues. In germline, CDR1 is MNHNS, CDR2 SASEGT. This CDR3 reads CASSSEDRVVSGQFF. DNA of the CDR3: TGTGCCAGCAGTTCAGAGGACAGGGTCGTTAGCGGGCAGTTCTTC.

The chain couples TRBV7-2 to TRBJ2-7; D is unclear. CDR1 is SGHTA, CDR2 FQGNSA, per germline. V lost 2 bases and J lost 2, with 7 bases in between. The CDR3 runs to 13 residues. The CDR3 DNA is TGTGCCAGCAGCTTATGGCTCACCTACGAGCAGTACTTC. Amino acid sequence: CASSLWLTYEQYF.

The chain joins TRBV5-8 to TRBJ2-7; D call uncertain. CDR3 size: 12 residues. The germline gives CDR1 SGHTS, CDR2 YDEGEE. Trimming left V 4 bases short and J 3 bases short, with 8 bases between. The CDR3 spells CASSRLGYEQYF. In DNA, the CDR3 is TGTGCCAGCAGCCGACTGGGCTACGAGCAGTACTTC.

The chain links TRBV6-1 to TRBJ1-2, with a possible D match to TRBD1 (5 bases). Trimming left V 0 bases short and J 4 bases short, with 9 bases between. The CDR3 covers 14 residues. Germline V lookup: CDR1 MNHNS, CDR2 SASEGT. The CDR3 coding sequence is TGTGCCAGCAGTGAAGCCCCAGGGTCCTATGGCTACACCTTC. It encodes CASSEAPGSYGYTF.

This clone was seen a handful of times. V is TRBV7-9 and J is TRBJ1-1, with TRBD1 matching over 10 bases. Per the germline V gene, CDR1 is SEHNR and CDR2 is FQNEAQ (reference sequence). Trimming cost V 5 bases and J 2 bases; bases outside gene matches: 5. The CDR3 sequence is 15 residues long. Written as DNA, the CDR3 is TGTGCCAGCAGCCCCGGGGACAGGGGAAACACTGAAGCTTTCTTT. This gives the protein CASSPGDRGNTEAFF.

This rearrangement joins TRBV18 to TRBJ2-7; 9 bases are shared with TRBD1. The ends lost 3 bases at V and 4 bases at J; junction bases unmatched: 4. Germline CDR1 is KGHSH and CDR2 is LQKENI. CDR3 size: 14 residues. Written as DNA, the CDR3 is TGTGCCAGCTCACCGGGACAGGGATATTACGAGCAGTACTTC. Translating it yields CASSPGQGYYEQYF.

The rearrangement uses TRBV2 and TRBJ1-1; tentative D call: TRBD1 (5 bases). This CDR3 spans 14 amino acids. Trimming pared 4 bases from V and 4 bases from J, leaving 13 bases between. Germline-derived CDR1 and CDR2 are SNHLY and FYNNEI. The CDR3 coding sequence is TGTGCCAGCAGTGGCCAGGGATCGGGCACTGAAGCTTTCTTT. Translated, it gives CASSGQGSGTEAFF.

The rearrangement uses TRBV2 and TRBJ1-2; possibly TRBD1 for D (5 bases). Trimming stripped 4 bases from V and 3 bases from J, with 12 bases between. The CDR3 sequence is 14 residues long. Germline V gives CDR1 SNHLY, CDR2 FYNNEI. For the CDR3, the DNA is TGTGCCAGCAGTGGCAGGGTATCTCACTATGGCTACACCTTC. Residues: CASSGRVSHYGYTF. Based on the CDR3 plus reference TRBV2 and TRBJ1-2, the full variable domain is EPEVTQTPSHQVTQMGQEVILRCVPISNHLYFYWYRQILGQKVEFLVSFYNNEISEKSEIFDDQFSVERPDGSNFTLKIRSTKLEDSAMYFCASSGRVSHYGYTFGSGTRLTVV.

The rearrangement joins TRBV6-6 to TRBJ1-1, with 8 bases fitting TRBD1. Per the germline V gene, CDR1 is MNHNY and CDR2 is SVGAGI (reference sequence). Trimming at V came to 6 bases and at J to 0 bases, leaving 9 bases not matched to a gene. The CDR3 sequence is 16 residues long. CDR3 in DNA: TGTGCCAGCAGACCCGGACAGGGTGTCATGAACACTGAAGCTTTCTTT. This codes for CASRPGQGVMNTEAFF.

The V call is TRBV30, the J call TRBJ1-1; a weak D match, TRBD1 (6 bases). V shed 6 bases and J shed 2 bases, with 13 bases lying between them. The CDR3 contains 13 residues. Germline V gene data show CDR1 as GTSNPN and CDR2 as SVGIG (reference sequence). CDR3 bases: TGTGCCTGCACAGGGAGACTCAACACTGAAGCTTTCTTT. It is translated as CACTGRLNTEAFF. The complete variable domain, with remaining parts taken from reference TRBV30 and TRBJ1-1, reads SQTIHQWPATLVQPVGSPLSLECTVEGTSNPNLYWYRQAAGRGLQLLFYSVGIGQISSEVPQNLSASRPQDRQFILSSKKLLLSDSGFYLCACTGRLNTEAFFGQGTRLTVV.

The rearrangement links TRBV18 to TRBJ2-7, with TRBD1 matching 8 bases. The junction had 7 bases not matched to a gene; V was cut back by 6 bases and J by 0 bases. CDR3 length equals 15 residues. Germline V gene lookup returns CDR1 KGHSH and CDR2 LQKENI. CDR3 nucleotides: TGTGCCAGCTCTCTTGAGACAGGGGTCTCCTACGAGCAGTACTTC. It translates to CASSLETGVSYEQYF.